The rows below give T cell receptor beta chains drawn from one sample of a study of T cells after yellow fever vaccination. TCRdb fed the 5' RACE reads into MiXCR, producing one record per CDR3 protein. The sample lists 300,000 to 450,000 distinct CDR3 sequences; roughly 7.5% were seen once. The starting material was PBMCs, obtained 45 days after the first yellow fever vaccination. These TCRs come from a young man who received the YFV17D yellow fever vaccine. The conserved cysteine and the conserved F or W are not part of the CDR3 here. Fields, in order: D gene, V gene, CDR3 protein. D genes are given only for firm matches.

TRBD1	TRBV5-1	ASRTIPGTAKETQY
-	TRBV16	ASSSSQGSYEQY
TRBD2	TRBV5-1	ASSLVPGLAGIGEQF
TRBD1	TRBV19	ASSAYRGRQETQY
TRBD1	TRBV5-6	ASSPDYGTGSEGTEAF
-	TRBV7-9	ASSLGGSQPQH
-	TRBV20-1	SAREGSGGSYEQY
-	TRBV4-3	ASSQDNGRYNEQF
-	TRBV15	ATSRDHQGTDTQY
TRBD1	TRBV7-2	ASAGQFNEKLF
-	TRBV20-1	SARGRAF
-	TRBV7-6	ASSRVQATDTQY
TRBD2	TRBV6-1	ASSEGAGGRDTQY
TRBD1	TRBV4-1	ASSHVITGTDEKLF
-	TRBV20-1	STPRRAGDGYT
-	TRBV12-3/TRBV12-4	ASSLWDPRQPQH
TRBD2	TRBV4-2	ASSQAASGARGVDTQY
-	TRBV15	ATSSRKPLQGEAF
-	TRBV4-1	ASSQNYEQY
TRBD2	TRBV20-1	SARDASGGADTQY
-	TRBV5-1	ASSLEGVGSYNEQF
-	TRBV30	AWSPPGGASIQY
TRBD2	TRBV19	ASSIPPGLAGDDNEQF
-	TRBV25-1	ASSEITRSTDTQY
-	TRBV7-9	ASSLGYSQETQY
-	TRBV27	ASGHFGTQY
-	TRBV15	ATSTRRGIHEQY
TRBD1	TRBV6-5	AIRGQNYGYT
-	TRBV10-3	AIGGGGEETQY
-	TRBV5-1	ASSLVFKGGYNEQF
TRBD1	TRBV12-3/TRBV12-4	ASSLGTGGYGYT
TRBD2	TRBV7-3	ASSHLGGANNEQF
-	TRBV4-3	ASSQDLGRTQETQY
TRBD1	TRBV5-1	ASSSWARQGPTDTQY
-	TRBV6-5	ASSYSTGLGYT
-	TRBV3-1	ASSQGGRKETQY
-	TRBV5-1	ASSLSENTEAF
-	TRBV6-5	ASSYETGFYGYT
-	TRBV27	ASSPSYNSPLH
TRBD2	TRBV7-9	ASSMGPAGADTQY
-	TRBV5-1	ASSNNGGSMETQY
-	TRBV7-9	ASAIYREWNTEAF
-	TRBV5-1	ASSTSGAYEQY